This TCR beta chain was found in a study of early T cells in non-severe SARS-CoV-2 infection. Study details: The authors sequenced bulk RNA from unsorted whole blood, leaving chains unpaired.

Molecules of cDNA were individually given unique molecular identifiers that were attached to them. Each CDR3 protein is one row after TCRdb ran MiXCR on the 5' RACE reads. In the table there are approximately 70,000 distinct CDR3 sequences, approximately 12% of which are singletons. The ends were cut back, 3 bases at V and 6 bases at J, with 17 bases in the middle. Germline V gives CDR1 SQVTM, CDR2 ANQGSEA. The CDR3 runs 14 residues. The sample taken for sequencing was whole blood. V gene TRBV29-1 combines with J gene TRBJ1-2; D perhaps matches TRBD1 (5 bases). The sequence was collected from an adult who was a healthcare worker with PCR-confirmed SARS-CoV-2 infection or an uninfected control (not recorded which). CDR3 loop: CSVERHGTTDGYTF. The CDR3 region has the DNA TGCAGCGTTGAGCGGCACGGGACGACCGATGGCTACACCTTC.